This T cell receptor (beta chain) was sequenced in a study of blood T cell repertoires in COVID-19. In the study overall: Material from acute and convalescent COVID-19 was sourced from the United States, Italy and Spain. T cells, B-cell-depleted T cells, or PBMCs provided the cDNA or gDNA that served as material.

Trimming at V came to 4 bases and at J to 4 bases, leaving 8 bases not matched to a gene. The CDR3 is 15 residues long. The germline gives CDR1 SEHNR, CDR2 FQNEAQ (reference sequence). Source study methods: Amplified reference gene primers provided the basis for estimating nucleated cell counts. The data were produced by immunoSEQ multiplex PCR, yet TCRdb's version contains in-frame clones alone and is incomplete. The D gene and trimming were derived from the DNA, and the V and J assignments and clone size from that table. Of 200,000 to 250,000 clones in the sample, 75% to 85% are singletons; the top ten hold about 8.9%.

The sequenced sample was peripheral blood. The clonotype originates from a man aged 45 to 65 with active or convalescent COVID-19. The chain couples TRBV7-9 to TRBJ1-2; 8 bases map to TRBD1. Here the CDR3 DNA reads TGTGCCAGCAGCTCGCAAGGACAGGGAATCTATGGCTACACCTTC. Its protein product is CASSSQGQGIYGYTF.